The entry that follows covers one T cell receptor beta chain sequence. The antigen remains unidentified. The isolated RNA, all of it, was reverse transcribed, so expressed TCRB transcripts were what got sequenced. Sequencing produced, on average, around 1 million reads for the stem cell-like memory T cell samples. This table comes from immunoSEQ multiplex PCR, and its TCRdb copy is limited to in-frame clones, with some not included. This repertoire shows 53,000 or so clones, 63% found once; its top ten account for approximately 0.29%. The CDR3 loop spans 11 amino acids. Trimming removed 1 base from V and 15 bases from J; junction bases left unmatched: 3. Germline assignment: CDR1 MNHEY and CDR2 SMNVEV (reference sequence). The data were taken from a study of beta chain features in type 1 diabetes. Broader study findings: Moderate yet significant TCRB CDR3 shortening was seen in Type 1 diabetes patients in all four CD4+ subsets. Patients and controls would share equally any PCR tilt toward shorter templates.

About 120 mL of blood, on average, came from one heparinised draw per donor. Via CD45RO/CCR7/CD25/CD127/CD95/CD27, cells of the CD4+ naive, central memory, regulatory and stem cell-like memory subsets were sorted. Sequencing was performed on stem cell memory CD4+ T cells from blood. The chain joins TRBV27 to TRBJ1-5; 7 bases map to TRBD1. The clonotype comes from a woman between 25 and 40 years old with type 1 diabetes. CDR3 DNA: TGTGCCAGCAGTTTATTCGGGACAGCGCATTTT. Translating gives CASSLFGTAHF.